This TCR beta chain was documented in a study of cytomegalovirus exposure and HLA in healthy donors. Primers for the PCR totalled 60 Vbeta and 13 Jbeta. Clones were sequenced by immunoSEQ multiplex PCR, and TCRdb holds only the in-frame ones, with some missing. The profile shows some 150,000 clones, roughly 80% of them singletons. J gave up 8 bases and V 1 base, and 7 bases lay outside the gene matches. The CDR3 sequence is 15 residues long. Germline V gives CDR1 KGHSH, CDR2 LQKENI. The sequence came from a woman between 40 and 55 years old in good health and CMV-seropositive. The genes are TRBV18 and TRBJ1-3, with TRBD1 identical over 8 bases. The sequencing input was PBMCs. The DNA for the CDR3 is TGTGCCAGCTCACCACGGACAGGGACGGGCGACACCATATATTTT. It codes for CASSPRTGTGDTIYF.